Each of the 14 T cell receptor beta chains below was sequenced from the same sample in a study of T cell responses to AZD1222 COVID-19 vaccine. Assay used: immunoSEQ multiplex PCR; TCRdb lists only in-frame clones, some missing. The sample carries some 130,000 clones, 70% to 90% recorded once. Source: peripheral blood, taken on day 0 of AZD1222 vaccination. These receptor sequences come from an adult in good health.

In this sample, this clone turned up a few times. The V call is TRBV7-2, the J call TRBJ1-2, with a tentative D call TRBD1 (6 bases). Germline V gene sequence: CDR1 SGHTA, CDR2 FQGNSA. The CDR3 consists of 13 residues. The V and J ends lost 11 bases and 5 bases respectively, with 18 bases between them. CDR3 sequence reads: CAAEPTGLYGYTF. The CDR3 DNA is TGTGCCGCGGAGCCAACAGGGCTATATGGCTACACCTTC.

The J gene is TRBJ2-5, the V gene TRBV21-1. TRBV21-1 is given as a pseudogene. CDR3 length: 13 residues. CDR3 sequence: CASSKESDRTQYF. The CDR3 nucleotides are TGTGCCAGCAGCAAAGAAAGTGACCGGACCCAGTACTTC.

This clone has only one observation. The CDR3 sequence is CASRRISWEPQHF. CDR3 in DNA: TGTGCCAGCAGGAGAATTTCTTGGGAGCCCCAGCATTTT. The chain carries TRBV12-3 or TRBV12-4 and TRBJ1-5; D remains unclear. CDR3 length: 13 amino acids. The ends were cut back, 6 bases at V and 8 bases at J, with 14 bases in the middle.

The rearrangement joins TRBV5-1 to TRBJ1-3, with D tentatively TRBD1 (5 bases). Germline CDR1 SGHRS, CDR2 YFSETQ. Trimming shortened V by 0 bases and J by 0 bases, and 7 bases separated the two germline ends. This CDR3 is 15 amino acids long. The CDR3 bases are TGCGCCAGCAGCTTGGACGGGACCTCTGGAAACACCATATATTTT. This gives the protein CASSLDGTSGNTIYF.

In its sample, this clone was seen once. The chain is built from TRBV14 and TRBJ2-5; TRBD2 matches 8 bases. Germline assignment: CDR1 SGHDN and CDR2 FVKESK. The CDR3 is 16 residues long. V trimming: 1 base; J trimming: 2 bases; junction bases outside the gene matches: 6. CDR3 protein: CASSQVWRGAQETQYF. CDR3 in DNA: TGTGCCAGCAGCCAAGTTTGGCGGGGGGCACAAGAGACCCAGTACTTC.

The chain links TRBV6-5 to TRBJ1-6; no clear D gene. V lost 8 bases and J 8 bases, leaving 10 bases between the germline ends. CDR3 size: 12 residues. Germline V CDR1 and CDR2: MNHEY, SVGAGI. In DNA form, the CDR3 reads TGTGCCAGCGGCCGGTTGGATTCACCCCTCCACTTT. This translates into CASGRLDSPLHF.

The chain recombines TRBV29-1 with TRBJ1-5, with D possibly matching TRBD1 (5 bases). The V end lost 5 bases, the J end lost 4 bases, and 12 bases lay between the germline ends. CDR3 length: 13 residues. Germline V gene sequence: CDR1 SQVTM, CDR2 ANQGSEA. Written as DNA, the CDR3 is TGCAGCGTTCAAACAGGAGCTAATCAGCCCCAGCATTTT. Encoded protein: CSVQTGANQPQHF. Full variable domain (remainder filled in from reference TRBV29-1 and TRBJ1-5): SAVISQKPSRDICQRGTSLTIQCQVDSQVTMMFWYRQQPGQSLTLIATANQGSEATYESGFVIDKFPISRPNLTFSTLTVSNMSPEDSSIYLCSVQTGANQPQHFGDGTRLSIL.

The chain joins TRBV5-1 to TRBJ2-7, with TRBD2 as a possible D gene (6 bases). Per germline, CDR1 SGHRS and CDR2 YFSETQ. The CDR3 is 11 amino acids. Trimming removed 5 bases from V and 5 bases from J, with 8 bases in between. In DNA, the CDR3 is TGCGCCAGCAGAGGAGGGAACGAGCAGTACTTC. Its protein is CASRGGNEQYF.

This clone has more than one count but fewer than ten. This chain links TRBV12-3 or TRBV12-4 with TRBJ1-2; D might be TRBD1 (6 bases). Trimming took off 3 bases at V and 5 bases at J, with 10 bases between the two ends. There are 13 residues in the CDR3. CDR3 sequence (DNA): TGTGCCAGCAGTTTGGGGGCAGGTTATGGCTACACCTTC. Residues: CASSLGAGYGYTF.

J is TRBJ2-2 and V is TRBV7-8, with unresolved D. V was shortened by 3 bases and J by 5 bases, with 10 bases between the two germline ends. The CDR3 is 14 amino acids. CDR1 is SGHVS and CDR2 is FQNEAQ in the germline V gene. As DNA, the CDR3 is TGTGCCAGCAGCTTGATGGGGAAGACCGGGGAGCTGTTTTTT. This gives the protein CASSLMGKTGELFF.

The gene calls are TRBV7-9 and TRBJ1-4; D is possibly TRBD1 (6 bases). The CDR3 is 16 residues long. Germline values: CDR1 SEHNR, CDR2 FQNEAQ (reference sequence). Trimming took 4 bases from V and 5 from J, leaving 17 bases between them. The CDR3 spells CASSSPDRSRNEKLFF. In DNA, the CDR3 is TGTGCCAGCAGCTCCCCGGACAGAAGCCGGAATGAAAAACTGTTTTTT.

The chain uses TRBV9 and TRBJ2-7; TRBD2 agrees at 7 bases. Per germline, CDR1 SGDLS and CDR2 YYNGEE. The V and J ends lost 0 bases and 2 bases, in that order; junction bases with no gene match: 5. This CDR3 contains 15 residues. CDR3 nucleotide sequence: TGTGCCAGCAGCGTAGAACCCGGGGGGACCTACGAGCAGTACTTC. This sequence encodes CASSVEPGGTYEQYF. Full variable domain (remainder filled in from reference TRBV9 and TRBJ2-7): DSGVTQTPKHLITATGQRVTLRCSPRSGDLSVYWYQQSLDQGLQFLIQYYNGEERAKGNILERFSAQQFPDLHSELNLSSLELGDSALYFCASSVEPGGTYEQYFGPGTRLTVT.

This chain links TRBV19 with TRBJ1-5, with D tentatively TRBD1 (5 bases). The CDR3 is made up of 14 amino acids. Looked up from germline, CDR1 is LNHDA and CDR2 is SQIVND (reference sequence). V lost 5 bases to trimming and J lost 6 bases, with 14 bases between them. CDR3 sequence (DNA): TGTGCCAGTAGTCCCGCGTCGGGGCTTCAGCCCCAGCATTTT. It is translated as CASSPASGLQPQHF.

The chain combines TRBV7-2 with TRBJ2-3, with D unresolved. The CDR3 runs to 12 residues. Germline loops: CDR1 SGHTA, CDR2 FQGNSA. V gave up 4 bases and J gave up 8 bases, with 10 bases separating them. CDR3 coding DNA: TGTGCCAGCAGCTCCCTGATCGGTACGCAGTATTTT. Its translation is CASSSLIGTQYF. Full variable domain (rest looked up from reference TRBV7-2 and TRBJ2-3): GAGVSQSPSNKVTEKGKDVELRCDPISGHTALYWYRQSLGQGLEFLIYFQGNSAPDKSGLPSDRFSAERTGGSVSTLTIQRTQQEDSAVYLCASSSLIGTQYFGPGTRLTVL.